Presented here are 18 T cell receptor beta chains from one specimen sequenced in a study of Ad26.COV2.S vaccination and SARS-CoV-2 variants. As to treatment: roughly 18 received Ad26.COV2.S at low or high dose, single or two shots; 5 received placebo; per-sample allocation not given. Repertoires come from day 63 after the first vaccine or placebo injection. Generated by immunoSEQ multiplex PCR, the TCRdb table keeps only in-frame clones and is missing some. The sample lists hundreds of thousands of clones, 87% seen once, with roughly 3.6% in the top ten. Sequences were derived from peripheral blood, sampled in a trial of Ad26.COV2.S vaccine versus placebo. The receptors shown here come from a person aged 18-65 years who received the Ad26.COV2.S COVID-19 vaccine or a placebo.

This clone was counted once. The J gene is TRBJ2-1, the V gene TRBV12-1. TRBV12-1 is a pseudogene. The CDR3 is 14 residues long. The CDR3 loop reads CASSPPLWGNEQFF. CDR3 in DNA: TGTGCCAGCAGCCCCCCGCTCTGGGGGAATGAGCAGTTCTTC.

This chain links TRBV9 with TRBJ1-2; the D gene is possibly TRBD1 (5 bases). Between the trimmed V and J ends, which lost 0 bases and 3 bases, there was a span of 12 bases. The CDR3 is 15 amino acids. Germline V gene sequence: CDR1 SGDLS, CDR2 YYNGEE. This CDR3 reads CASSVGRTGHYGYTF. CDR3 in DNA: TGTGCCAGCAGCGTAGGGCGTACAGGACACTATGGCTACACCTTC.

This sequence joins TRBV7-2 and TRBJ2-7; D not resolved. The germline CDR1 and CDR2 sequences are SGHTA and FQGNSA. V was pared by 2 bases and J by 6 bases, with 11 bases between. The length of the CDR3 is 13 residues. CDR3 amino acids: CASSLHLDGEQYF. The CDR3 coding sequence is TGTGCCAGCAGCTTACATTTGGACGGCGAGCAGTACTTC.

This rearrangement joins TRBV11-2 to TRBJ2-1; 8 nucleotides line up with TRBD2. V dropped 1 base and J dropped 4; count of bases not matched to a gene: 3. Germline loops: CDR1 SGHAT, CDR2 FQNNGV. The CDR3 length is 15 residues. CDR3 region: CASSLAVAGYNEQFF. Here the CDR3 DNA reads TGTGCCAGCAGCTTAGCCGTAGCGGGGTACAATGAGCAGTTCTTC.

The chain carries TRBV6-6 and TRBJ2-1; TRBD1 or TRBD2 may be the D gene (7 bases each). Germline assignment: CDR1 MNHNY and CDR2 SVGAGI (reference sequence). Trimming stripped 5 bases from V and 2 bases from J, with 34 bases between. This CDR3 has 22 amino acids. The CDR3 DNA reads TGTGCCAGCAGTCGCACGATTCCTCAAGAGTCAGCGGGACAGAGACCCTACAATGAGCAGTTCTTC. Its protein is CASSRTIPQESAGQRPYNEQFF.

This rearrangement joins TRBV14 to TRBJ1-4; D gene unclear. The CDR3 has 11 residues. V was shortened by 3 bases and J by 5 bases, with 1 base between the two germline ends. Germline V gives CDR1 SGHDN, CDR2 FVKESK. CDR3 sequence: CASSQNEKLFF. For the CDR3, the DNA is TGTGCCAGCAGCCAGAATGAAAAACTGTTTTTT.

The CDR3 reads CASSYGTGFNTGELFF. DNA of the CDR3: TGCGCCAGCAGCTACGGGACAGGGTTCAACACCGGGGAGCTGTTTTTT. This chain connects TRBV5-1 to TRBJ2-2; 9 bases line up with TRBD1. Germline loops: CDR1 SGHRS, CDR2 YFSETQ. V shed 3 bases and J 2 bases; nucleotides not matched to a gene: 5. The CDR3 length is 16 residues.

This chain links TRBV11-2 with TRBJ1-3; no clear D. Trimming cost V 5 bases and J 0 bases, with 14 bases left between them. The CDR3 contains 16 residues. The germline CDR1 and CDR2 sequences are SGHAT and FQNNGV. CDR3 region: CASSLPRIRSGNTIYF. The DNA for the CDR3 is TGTGCCAGCAGCCTTCCCAGGATACGCTCTGGAAACACCATATATTTT.

V usage is TRBV2 and J usage is TRBJ2-3, with D perhaps matching TRBD1 (5 bases). V lost 4 bases, J lost 2 bases, and 13 bases lay in between. Per the germline V gene, CDR1 is SNHLY and CDR2 is FYNNEI. The CDR3 length is 15 residues. CDR3 protein: CASSGQGVPTDTQYF. DNA of the CDR3: TGTGCCAGCAGTGGTCAGGGCGTCCCCACAGATACGCAGTATTTT.

This chain joins TRBV7-3 and TRBJ1-1; D perhaps matches TRBD1 (6 bases). Germline V lookup: CDR1 SGHTA, CDR2 FQGTGA. The CDR3 is made up of 16 amino acids. V lost 1 base and J lost 11, with 23 bases in between. CDR3 in amino acids: CASSLNPRGVDSEAFF. The CDR3 DNA reads TGTGCCAGCAGCTTAAACCCCAGGGGCGTCGACTCGGAGGCTTTCTTT.

The V and J genes are TRBV4-1 and TRBJ2-1, with TRBD2 identical over 10 bases. The V and J ends lost 1 base and 2 bases, in that order; junction bases with no gene match: 5. The CDR3 consists of 17 residues. Germline CDR1 and CDR2: MGHRA and YSYEKL. The DNA for the CDR3 is TGCGCCAGCAGCCAAGTAATAGCGGGGGGTCCCTACAATGAGCAGTTCTTC. It specifies CASSQVIAGGPYNEQFF.

In DNA, the CDR3 is TGTGCCAGCAGCTTTGTTGCACTCTACGAGCAGTACTTC. This gives the protein CASSFVALYEQYF. V is TRBV7-2 and J is TRBJ2-7, with D unclear. The CDR3 spans 13 residues. Trimming took off 3 bases at V and 3 bases at J, with 9 bases between the two ends. Germline loops: CDR1 SGHTA, CDR2 FQGNSA. Variable domain in full (rest from reference TRBV7-2 and TRBJ2-7): GAGVSQSPSNKVTEKGKDVELRCDPISGHTALYWYRQSLGQGLEFLIYFQGNSAPDKSGLPSDRFSAERTGGSVSTLTIQRTQQEDSAVYLCASSFVALYEQYFGPGTRLTVT.

The rearrangement links TRBV19 to TRBJ1-3; the D is unclear. Trimming cost V 6 bases and J 4 bases, with 4 bases left between them. Germline CDR1 and CDR2: LNHDA and SQIVND (reference sequence). The CDR3 covers 11 residues. In DNA, the CDR3 is TGTGCCAGTAGCAGAGGAAACACCATATATTTT. Translating it yields CASSRGNTIYF.

This chain joins TRBV20-1 and TRBJ2-3; D is tentatively TRBD1 or TRBD2 (5 bases each). This CDR3 contains 13 residues. The V and J ends lost 3 bases and 3 bases respectively, with 10 bases between them. The germline CDR1 and CDR2 sequences are DFQATT and SNEGSKA (reference sequence). The CDR3 sequence: CSASPGTTDTQYF. The CDR3, as DNA: TGCAGTGCTAGTCCGGGGACGACAGATACGCAGTATTTT.

The chain's CDR3 is CASSVTGTEAFF. The CDR3 bases are TGTGCCAGCAGCGTAACCGGAACTGAAGCTTTCTTT. J is TRBJ1-1 and V is TRBV5-4; D gene ambiguous. CDR1 is SGHNT and CDR2 is YYREEE in the germline V gene (reference sequence). Trimming stripped 4 bases from V and 5 bases from J, with 9 bases between. CDR3 size: 12 residues.

The gene calls are TRBV2 and TRBJ1-5, with D unresolved. V was trimmed by 1 base and J by 5 bases, leaving 6 bases between them. The CDR3 spans 13 residues. Looked up from germline, CDR1 is SNHLY and CDR2 is FYNNEI. This chain's CDR3 is CASSEGTDQPQHF. CDR3 nucleotides: TGTGCCAGCAGTGAAGGAACAGATCAGCCCCAGCATTTT.

The chain joins TRBV12-5 to TRBJ1-4, with 9 bases identical to TRBD1. CDR1 is LGHNT and CDR2 is FRNRAP in the germline V gene. The V gene end was trimmed by 1 base and the J gene end by 3 bases; junction bases not matched to a gene: 15. CDR3 size: 20 residues. The CDR3 DNA follows: TGTGCTAGTGGTTTGGCCCGAATCCGGGACAGGGAAGCGGCTAATGAAAAACTGTTTTTT. Its protein product is CASGLARIRDREAANEKLFF.

This chain connects TRBV7-2 to TRBJ2-2; TRBD1 agrees at 8 bases. V trimming: 4 bases; J trimming: 3 bases; junction bases outside the gene matches: 10. This CDR3 region has 17 residues. Germline CDR1 and CDR2: SGHTA and FQGNSA. The chain's CDR3 is CASSSKGRTGHTGELFF. Written as DNA, the CDR3 is TGTGCCAGCAGCTCAAAAGGGCGGACAGGGCACACCGGGGAGCTGTTTTTT.